The present entry profiles one T cell receptor (beta chain) with its context. Antigen unknown. The CDR3 sequence is 16 residues long. Between the trimmed V and J ends, which lost 5 bases and 6 bases, there was a span of 20 bases. With a J-beta primer mix and a sample-barcoded 5' primer, a second PCR ran about 7 to 11 cycles. TCRdb ran MiXCR on the 5' RACE reads and lists one entry per CDR3 protein. Of about a million distinct CDR3 sequences detected, roughly 51% appear once; the ten largest clones hold 20% to 25%. The source of the sample is a study of blood T cells in healthy people across ages. On the study more broadly: The capture of about one barcoded beta molecule per two T cells was achieved by template switching. Study-wide results and caveats: Significant beta diversity loss was already apparent by age approximately 40, declining roughly linearly. Comparison with aged donors showed that long-lived donors had more naive CD4+ cells and higher diversity. There was no known CMV status for donors, so expanded clonotype changes were possibly confounded.

The sample was blood. The J gene is TRBJ1-5, the V gene TRBV12-3 or TRBV12-4, with D tentatively TRBD1 (5 bases). The clonotype originates from a woman aged 55-69 years in good health. CDR3 amino acids: CASSQSDQRGTQPQHF. CDR3 coding DNA: TGTGCCAGCAGTCAGTCAGACCAGAGGGGTACTCAGCCCCAGCATTTT.